The clone carrying this T cell receptor beta chain was counted at least ten times. Antigen specificity is unknown. This sample was included in a study of T cells after yellow fever vaccination. The study, taken as a whole, reports: At 95% to 98% for CD4 and 75% to 90% for CD8, most primary-vaccination clones showed up again after the booster. From the bulk population, abundant clonotypes could contaminate and appear within FACS-sorted repertoires. The secondary T-cell response peaked on day 5, not day 15, but was weaker.

MiXCR, applied by TCRdb to the 5' RACE reads, yields one record per CDR3 protein. The sample has tens of thousands of distinct CDR3 sequences; approximately 7.5% are singletons. This CDR3 has 15 amino acids. The V gene lost 2 bases and the J gene lost 1 base, with 11 bases spanning the gap. J is TRBJ2-5 and V is TRBV12-3 or TRBV12-4; D is ambiguous. This sequence originates from a man aged 25 to 45 who received the YFV17D yellow fever vaccine. Material: CD8+ T cells sorted from PBMCs, obtained on the day of the yellow fever booster vaccination. The CDR3 sequence: CASSLLESGQETQYF. The CDR3 coding sequence is TGTGCCAGCAGTTTACTTGAATCAGGCCAAGAGACCCAGTACTTC.